The T cell receptor (beta chain) under discussion was sequenced for a study of blood T cell repertoires in COVID-19. Looking at the study overall: Whether acute or convalescent, the COVID-19 samples came from the United States, Italy and Spain.

Here immunoSEQ multiplex PCR was the method, and the copy in TCRdb shows in-frame clones only, minus some. This table has about 240,000 clones, around four fifths appearing once. J lost 3 bases, V lost 3 bases, and 4 bases had no gene match. The germline gives CDR1 SGDLS, CDR2 YYNGEE. CDR3 length equals 16 residues. The sequenced sample consisted of peripheral blood. This receptor was identified in a woman in her seventies with acute or convalescent COVID-19. The rearrangement joins TRBV9 to TRBJ1-5; TRBD1 aligns across 12 bases. As DNA, the CDR3 is TGTGCCAGCAGCGCCGGGACAGGGGGCTACAATCAGCCCCAGCATTTT. Its translation is CASSAGTGGYNQPQHF. The full variable domain, with the rest looked up from reference TRBV9 and TRBJ1-5, is DSGVTQTPKHLITATGQRVTLRCSPRSGDLSVYWYQQSLDQGLQFLIQYYNGEERAKGNILERFSAQQFPDLHSELNLSSLELGDSALYFCASSAGTGGYNQPQHFGDGTRLSIL.